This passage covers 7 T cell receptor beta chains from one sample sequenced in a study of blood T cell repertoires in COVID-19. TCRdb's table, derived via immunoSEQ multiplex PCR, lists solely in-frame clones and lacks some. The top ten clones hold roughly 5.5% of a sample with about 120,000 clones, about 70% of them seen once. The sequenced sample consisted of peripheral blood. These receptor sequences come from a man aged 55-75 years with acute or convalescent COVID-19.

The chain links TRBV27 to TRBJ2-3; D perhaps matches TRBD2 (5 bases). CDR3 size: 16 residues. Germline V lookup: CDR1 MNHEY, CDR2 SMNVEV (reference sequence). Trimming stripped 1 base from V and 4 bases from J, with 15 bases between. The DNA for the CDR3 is TGTGCCAGCAGTTTATATATTGGGCTAGCCCCAGATACGCAGTATTTT. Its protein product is CASSLYIGLAPDTQYF.

Here the CDR3 DNA reads TGTGCCAGCAGCTTAGAAGGGACTCCGAGCTCTGGGGCCAACGTCCTGACTTTC. Translation: CASSLEGTPSSGANVLTF. V gene TRBV7-8 combines with J gene TRBJ2-6, with D possibly matching TRBD2 (6 bases). CDR1 is SGHVS, CDR2 FQNEAQ, per germline. This CDR3 is built from 18 residues. The ends were cut back, 1 base at V and 0 bases at J, with 13 bases in the middle.

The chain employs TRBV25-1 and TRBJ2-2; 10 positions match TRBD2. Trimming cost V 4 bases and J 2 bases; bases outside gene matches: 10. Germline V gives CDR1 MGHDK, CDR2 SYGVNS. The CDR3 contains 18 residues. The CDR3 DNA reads TGTGCCAGCAGTGTTCGGCTAGCGGGGGCCTCCAACACCGGGGAGCTGTTTTTT. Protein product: CASSVRLAGASNTGELFF.

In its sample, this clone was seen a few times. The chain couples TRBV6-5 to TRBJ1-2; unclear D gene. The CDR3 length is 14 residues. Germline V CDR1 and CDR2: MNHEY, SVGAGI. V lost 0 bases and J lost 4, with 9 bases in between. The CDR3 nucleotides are TGTGCCAGCAGTTACTCAACAGTAGGCTATGGCTACACCTTC. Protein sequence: CASSYSTVGYGYTF.

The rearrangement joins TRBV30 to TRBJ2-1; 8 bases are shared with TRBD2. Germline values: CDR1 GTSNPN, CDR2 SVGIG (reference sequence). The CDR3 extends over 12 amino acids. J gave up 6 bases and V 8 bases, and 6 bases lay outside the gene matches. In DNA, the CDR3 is TGTGCCCGAGCGGGAGATCGCAATGAGCAGTTCTTC. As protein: CARAGDRNEQFF.

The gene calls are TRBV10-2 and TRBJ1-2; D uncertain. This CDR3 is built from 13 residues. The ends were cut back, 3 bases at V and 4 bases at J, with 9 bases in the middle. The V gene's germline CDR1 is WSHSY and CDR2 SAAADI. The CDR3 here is CASSERGSYGYTF. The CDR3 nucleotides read TGCGCCAGCAGTGAACGGGGTTCCTATGGCTACACCTTC.

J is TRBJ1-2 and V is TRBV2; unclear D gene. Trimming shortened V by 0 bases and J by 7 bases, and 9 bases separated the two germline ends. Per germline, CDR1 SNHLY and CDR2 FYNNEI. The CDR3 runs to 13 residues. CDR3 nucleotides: TGTGCCAGCAGTGAAGCGCAGATTCGTGGCTACACCTTC. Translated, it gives CASSEAQIRGYTF.